This is a list of T cell receptor beta chains from one sample in a study of blood T cell repertoires in COVID-19. Libraries were prepared by immunoSEQ multiplex PCR; TCRdb keeps only in-frame clonotypes and omits some of them. The sample shows 180,000 or so clones, 85% to 90% of them seen only once. Sequenced material: PBMCs or T cells enriched from blood (not recorded which). These receptors were collected from a man aged 35 to 55 who had recovered from COVID-19. Each CDR3 is given with its conserved first and last residue. The D gene is left open where the match is weak. Size tells how often a clone was seen (once, few, many) or the class of an expanded clone, and some rows leave it out.

TRBJ1-2 | TRBV5-8 | - | TRBD1 | TGTGCCAGCACCGATCAGGACAGGGTGGTAGGCGGAGGCTACACCTTC | CASTDQDRVVGGGYTF
TRBJ1-3 | TRBV2 | - | TRBD1 | TGTGCCAGCAGAGACCGGGACAGGGGGTTCAAATTT | CASRDRDRGFKF
TRBJ1-1 | TRBV6-5 | - | - | TGTGCCAGCAGTTTCTGGCAGGGTAACACTGAAGCTTTCTTT | CASSFWQGNTEAFF
TRBJ1-1 | TRBV28 | - | - | TGTGCCAGCAGTGCCCATTTGATACAGGGCAACACTGAAGCTTTCTTT | CASSAHLIQGNTEAFF
TRBJ1-2 | TRBV12-3/TRBV12-4 | - | - | TGTGCCACAAGAGGGCGCGAGGACTATGGCTACACCTTC | CATRGREDYGYTF
TRBJ1-2 | TRBV6-1 | - | - | TGTGCCAGCAGTGAAGCTGTGGGGGCTGGGTATGGCTACACCTTC | CASSEAVGAGYGYTF
TRBJ1-1 | TRBV7-3 | - | TRBD1 | TGTGCCAGCAGCTTAACGGGGGACAGGGATGAAGCTTTCTTT | CASSLTGDRDEAFF
TRBJ1-3 | TRBV28 | - | - | TGTGCCAGCAGTTTAGGGACACTCGGAAACACCATATATTTT | CASSLGTLGNTIYF
TRBJ2-1 | TRBV12-3/TRBV12-4 | once | - | TGTGCCAGCAGACCCACAGAGTTCAATGAGCAGTTCTTC | CASRPTEFNEQFF
TRBJ1-6 | TRBV11-3 | - | - | TGTGCCAGCAGCTTAGTTCAGAATAATTCACCCCTCCACTTT | CASSLVQNNSPLHF
TRBJ2-5 | TRBV5-1 | - | - | TGCGCCAGCAGTTCCCTGTACCAAGAGACCCAGTACTTC | CASSSLYQETQYF
TRBJ1-2 | TRBV5-8 | - | - | TGTGCCAGCAGCTTGGACAGCCTATATGGCTACACCTTC | CASSLDSLYGYTF
TRBJ1-3 | TRBV10-2 | - | - | TGCGCCAGCACCCAATCTGGAAACACCATATATTTT | CASTQSGNTIYF
TRBJ2-1 | TRBV11-3 | - | TRBD1 | TGTGCCAGCAGCTCTACCGACAGGGGGCTCTATGAGCAGTTCTTC | CASSSTDRGLYEQFF
TRBJ2-6 | TRBV11-2 | - | - | TGTGCCAGCAGCTTAGTCCCGGGCTCTGGGGCCAACGTCCTGACTTTC | CASSLVPGSGANVLTF
TRBJ2-3 | TRBV4-1 | - | TRBD1 | TGCGCCAGCAGCCAAGTTTCGGGCAGGGGGCGAATTAAAGTAACTAGCACAGATACGCAGTATTTT | CASSQVSGRGRIKVTSTDTQYF
TRBJ1-4 | TRBV10-1 | few | TRBD1 | TGCGCCAGCAGCGAGGGACAGGGAGGTGAAAAACTGTTTTTT | CASSEGQGGEKLFF
TRBJ2-2 | TRBV30 | - | - | TGTGCCTGGAGTGTAACAGGGACCGGGGAGCTGTTTTTT | CAWSVTGTGELFF
TRBJ2-5 | TRBV9 | - | TRBD1 | TGTGCCAGCAGTGACAGGGGGCGTGAGGAGACCCAGTACTTC | CASSDRGREETQYF
TRBJ2-3 | TRBV5-1 | - | - | TGCGCCAGCAGCTCGTTGGTTTCGCGGGAACGTACGCAGTATTTT | CASSSLVSRERTQYF
TRBJ1-1 | TRBV28 | - | - | TGTGCCAGCACCCTCCTTAGGAGCACTGAAGCTTTCTTT | CASTLLRSTEAFF
TRBJ1-1 | TRBV28 | - | TRBD1 | TGTGCCAGCAGTTTGGGGACAGCAGGAGCTTTCTTT | CASSLGTAGAFF
TRBJ2-2 | TRBV9 | - | TRBD2 | TGTGCCAGCAGCGTAACCCCAGCAAATAGCGGGGAGAACACCGGGGAGCTGTTTTTT | CASSVTPANSGENTGELFF
TRBJ2-7 | TRBV6-2/TRBV6-3 | - | TRBD2 | TGTGCCAGCAGTCGGACTAGCGGATCCTACGAGCAGTACTTC | CASSRTSGSYEQYF
TRBJ2-6 | TRBV10-1 | - | - | TGCGCCAGCAGTGAGACGCGGAATACTGGGGCCAACGTCCTGACTTTC | CASSETRNTGANVLTF
TRBJ1-2 | TRBV5-1 | - | TRBD1 | TGCGCCAGCAGCCTAGACAGGGCCGTAGGCTACACCTTC | CASSLDRAVGYTF
TRBJ1-2 | TRBV10-2 | - | - | TGCGCCAGCAGTGAGCCGGGGGGCAGAAATAACTATGGCTACACCTTC | CASSEPGGRNNYGYTF
TRBJ2-2 | TRBV3-1/TRBV3-2 | - | - | TGTGCCACCATCGGACGGGGGAACACCGGGGAGCTGTTTTTT | CATIGRGNTGELFF
TRBJ2-4 | TRBV28 | - | - | TGTGCCAGCAGTTTAGGGGGGATCGCGGCCAAAAACATTCAGTACTTC | CASSLGGIAAKNIQYF
TRBJ2-3 | TRBV5-1 | - | TRBD2 | TGCGCCAGCAGCTTAGTCCAGCGGGGGGTTGCAGATACGCAGTATTTT | CASSLVQRGVADTQYF
TRBJ1-6 | TRBV5-1 | - | TRBD1 | TGCGCCAGCAGCTGGGACAGGGCAAATAATTCACCCCTCCACTTT | CASSWDRANNSPLHF
TRBJ1-4 | TRBV12-3/TRBV12-4 | - | - | TGTGCCAGCACGACAGGACCCGAAAAACTGTTTTTT | CASTTGPEKLFF
TRBJ1-2 | TRBV19 | - | - | TGTGCCAGTAGCAATTCACAGGGTAGAGGATACCGCGGCTACACCTTC | CASSNSQGRGYRGYTF
TRBJ2-7 | TRBV23-1 | - | TRBD1 | TGCGCCAGCAGCGGGACAGCCCCAGGTTGGGACGAGCAGTACTTC | CASSGTAPGWDEQYF
TRBJ1-1 | TRBV5-1 | once | TRBD1 | TGCGCCAGCAGCTTGGGTATCGGGGGACAGGGGAACACTGAAGCTTTCTTT | CASSLGIGGQGNTEAFF
TRBJ2-5 | TRBV11-2 | - | TRBD1 | TGTGCCAGCAGCTTAGTCAGGGGGCTGAGGGAGACCCAGTACTTC | CASSLVRGLRETQYF
TRBJ1-4 | TRBV25-1 | - | - | TGTGCCAGCCGCCGCCCCGGGGTTGAAAAACTGTTTTTT | CASRRPGVEKLFF
TRBJ1-5 | TRBV30 | - | - | TGTGCCTGGAGTGGCTTGAGGTACCCAAATCAGCCCCAGCATTTT | CAWSGLRYPNQPQHF
TRBJ2-7 | TRBV27 | - | - | TGTGCCAGCAGTTTATCTGGGAGCAGCGAGCAGTACTTC | CASSLSGSSEQYF
TRBJ1-1 | TRBV12-5 | - | - | TGTGCTAGTGGTTTGTTGCCGAACATGAACACTGAAGCTTTCTTT | CASGLLPNMNTEAFF
TRBJ1-2 | TRBV19 | - | - | TGTGCCAGTACCCCGGGATCCTTCTTGGGGGGCTACACCTTC | CASTPGSFLGGYTF
TRBJ2-3 | TRBV10-3 | - | TRBD1 | TGTGCCATCAAGCCGGGACAGGGGGATTTACTTAGCACAGATACGCAGTATTTT | CAIKPGQGDLLSTDTQYF
TRBJ1-3 | TRBV6-5 | - | - | TGTGCCAGCAGTTACTCTCTTTCTTCTGGAAACACCATATATTTT | CASSYSLSSGNTIYF
TRBJ2-7 | TRBV12-5 | once | TRBD2 | TGTGCTAGTGGTTTGGTACGTAAGGACCAGACTTGGCGGGAGGGTTCCTACGAGCAGTACTTC | CASGLVRKDQTWREGSYEQYF
TRBJ1-2 | TRBV19 | - | - | TGTGCCAGTAGTATTCACGGGGTACCTAACTATGGCTACACCTTC | CASSIHGVPNYGYTF
TRBJ2-7 | TRBV7-9 | few | - | TGTGCCAGCGGCCTTCCCCCCGAGCAGTACTTC | CASGLPPEQYF
TRBJ2-3 | TRBV27 | - | - | TGTGCCAGCAGTTTAATGTACCTCGGAGATACGCAGTATTTT | CASSLMYLGDTQYF
TRBJ1-2 | TRBV27 | few | - | TGTGCCAGCAGTGCCCCCACAGGGAACTCTGGCTACACCTTC | CASSAPTGNSGYTF
TRBJ1-2 | TRBV5-1 | - | TRBD1 | TGCGCCAGCAGCACCGGACAGGGGGTAGGCTACACCTTC | CASSTGQGVGYTF
TRBJ2-3 | TRBV7-3 | - | TRBD2 | TGTGCCAGCAGCTTAGAAATTGGGCCCGGGACTAGCGGAGGTGGCACAGATACGCAGTATTTT | CASSLEIGPGTSGGGTDTQYF
TRBJ1-6 | TRBV6-4 | - | - | TGTGCCAGCAGTGCGACAGTCGGAAACTCACCCCTCCACTTT | CASSATVGNSPLHF
TRBJ1-5 | TRBV27 | - | - | TGTGCCAGCAGTTTATCGTACATCAATCAGCCCCAGCATTTT | CASSLSYINQPQHF
TRBJ1-2 | TRBV20-1 | few | - | TGCAGTACGGACAGCCCCTATGGCTACACCTTC | CSTDSPYGYTF
TRBJ2-5 | TRBV10-3 | - | - | TGTGCCATCAGATCAGGGGATGGGACCCAGTACTTC | CAIRSGDGTQYF
TRBJ2-1 | TRBV9 | - | TRBD1 | TGTGCCAGCAGCGTAGGGGACAGGGATTTGGATGAGCAGTTCTTC | CASSVGDRDLDEQFF
TRBJ2-6 | TRBV5-1 | - | TRBD2 | TGCGCCAGCAGCCCGTCCGCGGGGGGAAAGACTGGGGCCAACGTCCTGACTTTC | CASSPSAGGKTGANVLTF
TRBJ1-5 | TRBV7-9 | - | - | TGTGCCAGCAGCTTGTACCAGGGGTTGGGAAGGAGCAATCAGCCCCAGCATTTT | CASSLYQGLGRSNQPQHF
TRBJ2-5 | TRBV14 | few | - | TGTGCCAGCAGCCAAGTCGGGGGGCGGAGGTCCGAGACCCAGTACTTC | CASSQVGGRRSETQYF
TRBJ1-1 | TRBV7-8 | few | - | TGTGCCAGCAGCTTAGGGGGGGGCACTCTGAACACTGAAGCTTTCTTT | CASSLGGGTLNTEAFF